Listed below are T cell receptor beta chains from one sample, sequenced in a study of shared clonotypes between healthy human individuals. The repertoire was sequenced with immunoSEQ multiplex PCR; TCRdb's copy has only in-frame clones and lacks some. Of some 690,000 clones listed, about 92% are singletons. The sequencing sample was made of memory CD8+ T cells from PBMCs. These TCRs come from a man aged 18 to 30 in good health. Some clones in this sample may be carry-over from other donors' samples. Both conserved end residues are part of each CDR3. D genes are given only for firm matches. Expanded clones get a size class; other rows say once, few or many, or leave the size out.

NA	TRBV19	NA	TRBJ1-3	CASTPSYSEGNTIYF	TGTGCCAGTACCCCGAGCTACTCGGAAGGAAACACCATATATTTT
TRBD1	TRBV2	NA	TRBJ1-1	CASRDRGFPEAFF	TGTGCCAGCAGGGACAGGGGGTTTCCTGAAGCTTTCTTT
TRBD1	TRBV27	NA	TRBJ2-7	CASRPYTGTASYEQYF	TGTGCCAGCAGACCTTACACCGGGACAGCTTCCTACGAGCAGTACTTC
TRBD1	TRBV19	NA	TRBJ2-2	CASSITTGGTTGELFF	TGTGCCAGTAGTATTACTACAGGGGGGACCACCGGGGAGCTGTTTTTT
NA	TRBV11-2	NA	TRBJ2-7	CASSFYTSYEQYF	TGTGCCAGCAGCTTTTACACATCCTACGAGCAGTACTTC
NA	TRBV28	NA	TRBJ2-3	CASSQDIYTQYF	TGTGCCAGCAGCCAGGACATATATACGCAGTATTTT
NA	TRBV7-9	NA	TRBJ2-7	CASSFDRGSYEQYF	TGTGCCAGCAGCTTCGACCGGGGCTCCTACGAGCAGTACTTC
NA	TRBV6-1	NA	TRBJ2-7	CASSPSGLSYEQYF	TGTGCCAGCAGTCCCAGCGGGCTCTCCTACGAGCAGTACTTC
NA	TRBV25-1	once	TRBJ2-1	CASSLGRNEQFF	TGTGCCAGCAGCCTTGGACGGAATGAGCAGTTCTTC
NA	TRBV7-9	NA	TRBJ2-1	CARAENGANEQFF	TGTGCCAGGGCCGAAAACGGGGCCAATGAGCAGTTCTTC
NA	TRBV4-3	NA	TRBJ2-4	CASSQVRVGTWDKNIQYF	TGCGCCAGCAGCCAAGTCAGGGTCGGTACCTGGGACAAAAACATTCAGTACTTC
NA	TRBV28	NA	TRBJ2-7	CASSLNGLDYEQYF	TGTGCCAGCAGTTTAAATGGGTTAGACTACGAGCAGTACTTC
TRBD2	TRBV4-2	NA	TRBJ2-7	CASSPLGQPAVREGYEQYF	TGTGCCAGCAGCCCCCTCGGGCAGCCTGCGGTGCGGGAGGGCTACGAGCAGTACTTC